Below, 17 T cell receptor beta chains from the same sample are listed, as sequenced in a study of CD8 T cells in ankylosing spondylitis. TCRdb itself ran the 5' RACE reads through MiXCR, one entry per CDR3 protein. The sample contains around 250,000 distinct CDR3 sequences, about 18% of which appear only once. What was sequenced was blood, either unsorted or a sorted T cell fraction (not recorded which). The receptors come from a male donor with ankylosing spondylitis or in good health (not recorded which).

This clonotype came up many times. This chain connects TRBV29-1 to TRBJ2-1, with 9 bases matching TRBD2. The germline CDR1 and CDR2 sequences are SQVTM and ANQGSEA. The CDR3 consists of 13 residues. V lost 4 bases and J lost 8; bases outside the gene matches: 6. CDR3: CSVVAGGPYEQFF. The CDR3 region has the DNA TGCAGCGTTGTTGCGGGAGGGCCCTATGAGCAGTTCTTC.

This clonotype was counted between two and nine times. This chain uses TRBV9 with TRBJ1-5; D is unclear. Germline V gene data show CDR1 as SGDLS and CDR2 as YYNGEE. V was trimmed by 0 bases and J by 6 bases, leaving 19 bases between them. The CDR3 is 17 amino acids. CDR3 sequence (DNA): TGTGCCAGCAGCGTAGAATCGGGGTGGTCTGTCAGTCAGCCCCAGCATTTT. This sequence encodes CASSVESGWSVSQPQHF.

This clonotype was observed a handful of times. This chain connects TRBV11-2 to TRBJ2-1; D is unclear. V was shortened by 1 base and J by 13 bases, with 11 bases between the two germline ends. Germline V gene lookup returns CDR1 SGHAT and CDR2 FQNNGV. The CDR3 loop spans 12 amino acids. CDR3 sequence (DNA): TGTGCCAGCAGCTTAGCCGGGTCCTATCAGTTCTTC. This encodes CASSLAGSYQFF.

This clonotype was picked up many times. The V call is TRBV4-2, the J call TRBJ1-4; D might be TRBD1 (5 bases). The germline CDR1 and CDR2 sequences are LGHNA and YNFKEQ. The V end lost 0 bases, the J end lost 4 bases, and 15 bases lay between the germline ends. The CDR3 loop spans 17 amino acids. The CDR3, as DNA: TGTGCCAGCAGCCAAGATTCCCGGGGGGTCGGTAATGAAAAACTGTTTTTT. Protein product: CASSQDSRGVGNEKLFF.

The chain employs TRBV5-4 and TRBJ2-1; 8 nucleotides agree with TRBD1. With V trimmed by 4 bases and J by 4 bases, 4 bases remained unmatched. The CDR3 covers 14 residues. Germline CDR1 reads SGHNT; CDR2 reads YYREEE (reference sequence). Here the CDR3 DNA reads TGTGCCAGCAGCCAAAGACAGGGGTACAATGAGCAGTTCTTC. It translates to CASSQRQGYNEQFF. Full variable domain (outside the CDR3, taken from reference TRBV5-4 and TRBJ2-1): ETGVTQSPTHLIKTRGQQVTLRCSSQSGHNTVSWYQQALGQGPQFIFQYYREEENGRGNFPPRFSGLQFPNYSSELNVNALELDDSALYLCASSQRQGYNEQFFGPGTRLTVL.

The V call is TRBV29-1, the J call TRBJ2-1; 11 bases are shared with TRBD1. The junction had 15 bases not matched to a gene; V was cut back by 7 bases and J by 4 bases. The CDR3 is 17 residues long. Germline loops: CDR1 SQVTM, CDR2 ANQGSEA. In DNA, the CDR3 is TGCAGCGGGACAGGGGGCCAGCGGGAGGTAATTTACAATGAGCAGTTCTTC. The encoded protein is CSGTGGQREVIYNEQFF.

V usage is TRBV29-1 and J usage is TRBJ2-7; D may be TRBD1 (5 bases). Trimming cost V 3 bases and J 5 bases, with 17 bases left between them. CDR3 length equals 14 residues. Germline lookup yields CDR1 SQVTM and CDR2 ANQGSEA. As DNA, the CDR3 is TGCAGCGTTGAGGGGCTTGGTTCTAGGGACGAGCAGTACTTC. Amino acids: CSVEGLGSRDEQYF.

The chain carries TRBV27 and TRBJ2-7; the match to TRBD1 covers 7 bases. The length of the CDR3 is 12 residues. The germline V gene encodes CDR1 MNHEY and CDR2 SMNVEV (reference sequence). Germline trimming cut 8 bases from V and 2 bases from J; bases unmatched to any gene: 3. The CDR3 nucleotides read TGTGCCAGCGGGGACAGAGCCTACGAGCAGTACTTC. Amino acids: CASGDRAYEQYF.

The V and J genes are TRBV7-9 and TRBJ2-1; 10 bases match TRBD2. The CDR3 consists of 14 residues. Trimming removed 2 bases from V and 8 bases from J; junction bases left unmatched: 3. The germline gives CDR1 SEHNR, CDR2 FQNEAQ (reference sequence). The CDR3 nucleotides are TGTGCCAGCAGCTTACCCCTAGCGGGAGATGAGCAGTTCTTC. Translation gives CASSLPLAGDEQFF.

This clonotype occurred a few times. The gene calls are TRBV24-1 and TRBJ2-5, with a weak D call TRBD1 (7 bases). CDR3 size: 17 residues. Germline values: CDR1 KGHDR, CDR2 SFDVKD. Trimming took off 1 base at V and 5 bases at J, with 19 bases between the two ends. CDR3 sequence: CATSDFRGQGGMETQYF. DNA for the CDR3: TGTGCCACCAGTGATTTCAGGGGCCAGGGGGGTATGGAGACCCAGTACTTC.

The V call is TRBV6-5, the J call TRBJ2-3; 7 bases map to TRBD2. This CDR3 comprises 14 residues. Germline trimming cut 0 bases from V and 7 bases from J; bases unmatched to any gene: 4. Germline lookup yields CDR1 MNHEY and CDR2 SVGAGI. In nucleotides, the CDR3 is TGTGCCAGCAGTTACTCGGATAGCGGGCATACGCAGTATTTT. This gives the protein CASSYSDSGHTQYF.

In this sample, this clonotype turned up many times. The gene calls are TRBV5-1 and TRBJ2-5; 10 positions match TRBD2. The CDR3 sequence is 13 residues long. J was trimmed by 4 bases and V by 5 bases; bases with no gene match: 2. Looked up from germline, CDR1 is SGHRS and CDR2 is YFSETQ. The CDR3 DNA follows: TGCGCCAGCAGGGGACTAGCGTCAGAGACCCAGTACTTC. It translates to CASRGLASETQYF.

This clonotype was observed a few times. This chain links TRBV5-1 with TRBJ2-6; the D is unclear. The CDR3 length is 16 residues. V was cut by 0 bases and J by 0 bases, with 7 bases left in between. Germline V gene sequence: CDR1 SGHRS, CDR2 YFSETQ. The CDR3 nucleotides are TGCGCCAGCAGCTTGGAATTTCCCTCTGGGGCCAACGTCCTGACTTTC. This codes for CASSLEFPSGANVLTF.

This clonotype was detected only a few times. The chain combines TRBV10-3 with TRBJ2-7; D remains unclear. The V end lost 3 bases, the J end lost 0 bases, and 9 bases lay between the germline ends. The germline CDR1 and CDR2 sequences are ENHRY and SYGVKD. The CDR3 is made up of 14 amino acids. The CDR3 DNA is TGTGCCATCAGTGAAACTTCGCTCTCCTACGAGCAGTACTTC. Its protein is CAISETSLSYEQYF.

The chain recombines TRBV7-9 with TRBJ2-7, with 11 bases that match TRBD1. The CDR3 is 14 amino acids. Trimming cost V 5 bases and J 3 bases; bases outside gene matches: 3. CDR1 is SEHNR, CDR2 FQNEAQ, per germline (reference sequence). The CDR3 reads CASSGQGADYEQYF. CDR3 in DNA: TGTGCCAGCAGCGGACAGGGGGCCGACTACGAGCAGTACTTC.

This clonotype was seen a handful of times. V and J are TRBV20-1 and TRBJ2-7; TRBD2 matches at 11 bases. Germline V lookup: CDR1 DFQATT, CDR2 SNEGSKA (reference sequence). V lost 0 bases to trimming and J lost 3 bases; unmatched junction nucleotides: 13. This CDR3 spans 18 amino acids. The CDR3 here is CSARDVSPGTSGFYEQYF. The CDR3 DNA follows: TGCAGTGCTAGAGATGTCAGTCCCGGGACTAGCGGATTCTACGAGCAGTACTTC.

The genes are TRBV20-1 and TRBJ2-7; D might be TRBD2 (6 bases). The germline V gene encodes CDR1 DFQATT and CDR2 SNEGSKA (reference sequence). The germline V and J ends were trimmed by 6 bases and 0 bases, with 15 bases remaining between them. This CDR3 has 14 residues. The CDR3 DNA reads TGCAGTGCCTCGGGGACTCCCTACTCCTACGAGCAGTACTTC. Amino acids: CSASGTPYSYEQYF.